A single sample is the source of the 3 T cell receptor beta chains below, sequenced in a study of blood T cell repertoires in COVID-19. The data were produced by immunoSEQ multiplex PCR, yet TCRdb's version contains in-frame clones alone and is incomplete. The sample records over 250,000 clones, 86% being singletons. Sequencing used peripheral blood. The receptors come from a woman aged 70-85 years with COVID-19, enrolled during active disease.

This chain joins TRBV12-5 and TRBJ2-5; 7 nucleotides align to TRBD1. The CDR3 is 13 residues long. Germline values: CDR1 LGHNT, CDR2 FRNRAP. With V trimmed by 6 bases and J by 5 bases, 6 bases remained unmatched. CDR3 sequence (DNA): TGTGCTAGTGGGATACAGGGGTCGGAGACCCAGTACTTC. This sequence encodes CASGIQGSETQYF.

The chain carries TRBV7-2 and TRBJ2-3, with 7 bases that match TRBD2. With 4 bases clipped from V and 9 bases from J, the junction kept 16 bases outside the gene matches. The CDR3 runs to 16 residues. The germline V gene has CDR1 SGHTA and CDR2 FQGNSA. CDR3 loop: CASSSGRGTTSGTQYF. DNA for the CDR3: TGTGCCAGCAGCTCCGGACGAGGGACTACGTCGGGCACGCAGTATTTT.

V is TRBV5-5 and J is TRBJ2-7; D is uncertain. The V and J ends lost 0 bases and 4 bases respectively, with 14 bases between them. Germline V gene sequence: CDR1 SGHKS, CDR2 YYEKEE (reference sequence). This CDR3 region has 15 residues. The CDR3 sequence is CASSLGLAGPYEQYF. CDR3 coding DNA: TGTGCCAGCAGCTTGGGTCTGGCAGGTCCTTACGAGCAGTACTTC.